This T cell receptor (beta chain) appears in the sequencing data of a study of Ad26.COV2.S vaccination and SARS-CoV-2 variants. Study background: Intramuscular Ad26.COV2.S at 5x10^10 or 1x10^11 viral particles.

Treatment defined: 15 to 20 received Ad26.COV2.S at low or high dose, single or two shots; several received placebo; per-sample allocation not given. Samples analyzed were those drawn on day 63 after the first vaccine or placebo injection. The assay was immunoSEQ multiplex PCR, and TCRdb's table has in-frame clones only and misses some. The sample holds about 350,000 clones, roughly 84% seen once. The CDR3 runs 15 residues. The germline CDR1 and CDR2 sequences are ENHRY and SYGVKD. Trimming removed 2 bases from V and 4 bases from J, with 13 bases in between. The receptor comes from a person between 18 and 65 years old who received the Ad26.COV2.S COVID-19 vaccine or a placebo. The source was peripheral blood, collected in a trial of Ad26.COV2.S vaccine versus placebo. The V gene is TRBV10-3, the J gene TRBJ2-3, with D perhaps matching TRBD2 (6 bases). DNA for the CDR3: TGTGCCATCAGTGAGGGCGGGGCAGGCGCAGATACGCAGTATTTT. It specifies CAISEGGAGADTQYF.